The 10 T cell receptor beta chains given below trace back to one sample, sequenced in a study of T cells expressing NK-cell markers (TCRdb year 2020). The method behind the library was 5' RACE. Data came from an Illumina HiSeq 2000. TCRdb reprocessed the public reads and reports one entry per CDR3 protein sequence, without DNA. In this sample's table one finds under 500,000 distinct CDR3 sequences. The top ten clonotypes cover 7.3% of the sample. The specimen was blood T cells: a sorted CD56 or NKG2C T cell subset, CD4+ or CD8+ T cells, or bulk PBMC T cells (not recorded which). The origin of the receptors is a woman between 18 and 70 years old in good health.

The rearrangement joins TRBV7-2 to TRBJ2-4; TCRdb reports TRBD2, a call that lacks DNA to check it against. CDR3 length: 14 residues. The germline CDR1 and CDR2 sequences are SGHTA and FQGNSA. CDR3 amino acids: CASSRKGTKNIQYF.

The chain employs TRBV19 and TRBJ2-1; TCRdb proposes TRBD2, but this gene call is untestable without DNA. The CDR3 length is 15 residues. Germline CDR1 is LNHDA and CDR2 is SQIVND (reference sequence). CDR3 sequence reads: CASSKGTSGSGEQFF. The full variable domain, its missing parts supplied by reference TRBV19 and TRBJ2-1, is DGGITQSPKYLFRKEGQNVTLSCEQNLNHDAMYWYRQDPGQGLRLIYYSQIVNDFQKGDIAEGYSVSREKKESFPLTVTSAQKNPTAFYLCASSKGTSGSGEQFFGPGTRLTVL.

The V and J genes are TRBV12-3 or TRBV12-4 and TRBJ2-1. The CDR3 is 15 amino acids. The CDR3 spells CASSFQVTSYNEQFF.

The rearrangement joins TRBV5-1 to TRBJ1-6. This CDR3 contains 17 residues. CDR1 is SGHRS and CDR2 is YFSETQ in the germline V gene. CDR3 residues: CASSLFRLSSYNSPLHF.

V is TRBV4-2 and J is TRBJ1-3. Germline V gene lookup returns CDR1 LGHNA and CDR2 YNFKEQ. This CDR3 is 16 amino acids long. This CDR3 reads CASSQALGDGGNTIYF.

The V call is TRBV5-1, the J call TRBJ1-1; TCRdb designates TRBD1, a call that cannot be tested without DNA. This CDR3 has 15 residues. Germline V gene sequence: CDR1 SGHRS, CDR2 YFSETQ. CDR3 region: CASSLGDVWNTEAFF.

V gene TRBV6-5 combines with J gene TRBJ2-7. Germline V gives CDR1 MNHEY, CDR2 SVGAGI. This CDR3 has 16 amino acids. CDR3 amino acids: CASSYLTAGLAYEQYF.

The V gene is TRBV12-3 or TRBV12-4, the J gene TRBJ1-1. This CDR3 spans 17 amino acids. The CDR3 protein is CASQTLNPGEAGTEAFF.

V gene TRBV5-1 combines with J gene TRBJ1-2. The CDR3 runs to 12 residues. Per the germline V gene, CDR1 is SGHRS and CDR2 is YFSETQ. This CDR3 is CASRELSYGYTF.

J is TRBJ2-7 and V is TRBV29-1; TCRdb proposes TRBD2, but this gene call is untestable without DNA. The CDR3 extends over 14 amino acids. The germline CDR1 and CDR2 sequences are SQVTM and ANQGSEA. The CDR3 spells CSVPSTRGLYEQYF.